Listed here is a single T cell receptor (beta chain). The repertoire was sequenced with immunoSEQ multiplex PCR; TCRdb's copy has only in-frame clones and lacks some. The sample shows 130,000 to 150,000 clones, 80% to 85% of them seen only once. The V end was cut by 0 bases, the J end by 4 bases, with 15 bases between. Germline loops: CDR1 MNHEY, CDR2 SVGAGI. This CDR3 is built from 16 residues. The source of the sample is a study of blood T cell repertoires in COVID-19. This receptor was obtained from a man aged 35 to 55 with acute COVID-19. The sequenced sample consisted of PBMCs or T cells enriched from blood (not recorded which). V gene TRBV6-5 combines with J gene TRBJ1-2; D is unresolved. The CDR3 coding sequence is TGTGCCAGCAGTTACTCGACTCCGGCGGTTAGCTATGGCTACACCTTC. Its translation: CASSYSTPAVSYGYTF.